These T cell receptor beta chains were read from a single sample in a study of cytomegalovirus exposure and HLA in healthy donors. TCRdb keeps only in-frame clones here, not all; method: immunoSEQ multiplex PCR. The table lists around 100,000 clones, just under 70% of them singletons. Sequencing was performed on PBMCs. These receptors were obtained from a man in his thirties or forties in good health and CMV-seropositive. Each CDR3 is given with its conserved first and last residue. The D gene is left open where the match is weak. Rows may omit the clone size; those that give it use once, few, many or a size class.

CDR3 protein: CASSPLQFRKNTIYF
CDR3 DNA: TGTGCCAGCTCACCACTACAGTTCCGAAAGAACACCATATATTTT
V gene: TRBV18
D gene: -
clone size: -
J gene: TRBJ1-3

CDR3 protein: CASSFDSFGRNEQFF
CDR3 DNA: TGTGCCAGCAGCTTTGATAGCTTTGGGAGAAATGAGCAGTTCTTC
V gene: TRBV5-4
D gene: -
clone size: few
J gene: TRBJ2-1

CDR3 protein: CASSKGHHSGNTIYF
CDR3 DNA: TGTGCCAGCAGTAAAGGACACCACTCTGGAAACACCATATATTTT
V gene: TRBV28
D gene: -
clone size: -
J gene: TRBJ1-3

CDR3 protein: CASSYGTSGRGDTQYF
CDR3 DNA: TGTGCCAGCAGCTATGGGACTAGCGGGAGGGGGGATACGCAGTATTTT
V gene: TRBV7-3
D gene: TRBD2
clone size: -
J gene: TRBJ2-3

CDR3 protein: CASSFPRGPQHF
CDR3 DNA: TGTGCCAGCAGTTTTCCTCGGGGGCCCCAGCATTTT
V gene: TRBV27
D gene: -
clone size: -
J gene: TRBJ1-5

CDR3 protein: CASTPGRQRGTEAFF
CDR3 DNA: TGTGCCAGCACCCCTGGACGCCAAAGGGGGACTGAAGCTTTCTTT
V gene: TRBV6-1
D gene: -
clone size: -
J gene: TRBJ1-1

CDR3 protein: CASSRIQGAWGYTF
CDR3 DNA: TGTGCCAGCAGCCGGATACAGGGGGCTTGGGGCTACACCTTC
V gene: TRBV5-6
D gene: TRBD1
clone size: -
J gene: TRBJ1-2

CDR3 protein: CASTYQETQYF
CDR3 DNA: TGTGCCAGCACGTACCAAGAGACCCAGTACTTC
V gene: TRBV6-5
D gene: -
clone size: -
J gene: TRBJ2-5

CDR3 protein: CASSWGLSWYEQYF
CDR3 DNA: TGTGCCAGCAGCTGGGGACTCTCTTGGTACGAGCAGTACTTC
V gene: TRBV6-1
D gene: -
clone size: -
J gene: TRBJ2-7

CDR3 protein: CASSMRDRGRSPLHF
CDR3 DNA: TGTGCCAGTAGTATGCGGGACAGGGGGAGGTCACCCCTCCACTTT
V gene: TRBV19
D gene: TRBD1
clone size: -
J gene: TRBJ1-6

CDR3 protein: CASSVRGEDTEAFF
CDR3 DNA: TGTGCCAGCAGCGTCAGGGGTGAGGACACTGAAGCTTTCTTT
V gene: TRBV7-2
D gene: -
clone size: -
J gene: TRBJ1-1

CDR3 protein: CSVTAGGPGDTQYF
CDR3 DNA: TGCAGCGTTACAGCGGGAGGGCCAGGAGATACGCAGTATTTT
V gene: TRBV29-1
D gene: TRBD2
clone size: -
J gene: TRBJ2-3

CDR3 protein: CASGGWNTEAFF
CDR3 DNA: TGCGCCAGCGGGGGGTGGAACACTGAAGCTTTCTTT
V gene: TRBV4-1
D gene: -
clone size: -
J gene: TRBJ1-1

CDR3 protein: CASSYTAGSVGNTIYF
CDR3 DNA: TGTGCCAGCAGTTACACCGCCGGGTCGGTTGGAAACACCATATATTTT
V gene: TRBV6-5
D gene: -
clone size: -
J gene: TRBJ1-3

CDR3 protein: CASSEQGNTEAFF
CDR3 DNA: TGTGCCAGCAGTGAGCAGGGGAACACTGAAGCTTTCTTT
V gene: TRBV2
D gene: -
clone size: few
J gene: TRBJ1-1

CDR3 protein: CSASSKGAIQETQYF
CDR3 DNA: TGCAGCGCCTCGTCCAAGGGGGCCATCCAAGAGACCCAGTACTTC
V gene: TRBV29-1
D gene: TRBD1
clone size: -
J gene: TRBJ2-5

CDR3 protein: CASSPRRTANTEAFF
CDR3 DNA: TGTGCCAGCAGCCCCCGCAGGACAGCGAACACTGAAGCTTTCTTT
V gene: TRBV7-8
D gene: -
clone size: few
J gene: TRBJ1-1

CDR3 protein: CASTTTPLYDRGPANQPQHF
CDR3 DNA: TGTGCCAGCACTACCACCCCCTTATACGACAGGGGCCCGGCCAATCAGCCCCAGCATTTT
V gene: TRBV28
D gene: TRBD1
clone size: -
J gene: TRBJ1-5

CDR3 protein: CSVEGYRQGGNTEAFF
CDR3 DNA: TGCAGCGTTGAAGGATACCGCCAGGGAGGGAACACTGAAGCTTTCTTT
V gene: TRBV29-1
D gene: -
clone size: once
J gene: TRBJ1-1

CDR3 protein: CASSLASTGGQETQYF
CDR3 DNA: TGTGCCAGCAGCTTAGCGTCGACAGGGGGCCAAGAGACCCAGTACTTC
V gene: TRBV7-2
D gene: TRBD1
clone size: -
J gene: TRBJ2-5

CDR3 protein: CASSPGQGLSQPQHF
CDR3 DNA: TGTGCCAGTAGCCCGGGACAGGGACTATCACAGCCCCAGCATTTT
V gene: TRBV28
D gene: TRBD1
clone size: -
J gene: TRBJ1-5

CDR3 protein: CASSQEITGILGYTF
CDR3 DNA: TGCGCCAGCAGCCAGGAGATCACAGGGATCTTAGGCTACACCTTC
V gene: TRBV4-1
D gene: -
clone size: -
J gene: TRBJ1-2

CDR3 protein: CASSDPRQGGWKVTNEKLFF
CDR3 DNA: TGTGCCAGCAGTGACCCCCGACAGGGGGGTTGGAAGGTGACTAATGAAAAACTGTTTTTT
V gene: TRBV6-4
D gene: TRBD1
clone size: few
J gene: TRBJ1-4

CDR3 protein: CASSRRGQRPYEQYF
CDR3 DNA: TGTGCCAGCAGTAGGAGGGGCCAGCGGCCCTACGAGCAGTACTTC
V gene: TRBV6-4
D gene: -
clone size: -
J gene: TRBJ2-7

CDR3 protein: CASSLRGTGNEKLFF
CDR3 DNA: TGTGCCAGTAGTCTCCGCGGGACAGGGAATGAAAAACTGTTTTTT
V gene: TRBV19
D gene: TRBD1
clone size: -
J gene: TRBJ1-4

CDR3 protein: CASSPTGIYNEQFF
CDR3 DNA: TGTGCCAGCAGTCCGACAGGGATCTACAATGAGCAGTTCTTC
V gene: TRBV5-6
D gene: TRBD1
clone size: -
J gene: TRBJ2-1

CDR3 protein: CASSFGHTTGTEAFF
CDR3 DNA: TGTGCCAGCAGCTTCGGACATACCACCGGGACTGAAGCTTTCTTT
V gene: TRBV5-4
D gene: -
clone size: -
J gene: TRBJ1-1

CDR3 protein: CASNEDRVVDTQYF
CDR3 DNA: TGTGCCAGCAATGAGGACAGGGTTGTTGATACGCAGTATTTT
V gene: TRBV9
D gene: TRBD1
clone size: -
J gene: TRBJ2-3

CDR3 protein: CASSLLSTSGGDEQFF
CDR3 DNA: TGCGCCAGCAGCTTATTGTCGACTAGCGGGGGGGATGAGCAGTTCTTC
V gene: TRBV5-1
D gene: TRBD2
clone size: -
J gene: TRBJ2-1

CDR3 protein: CSARQGRGYTF
CDR3 DNA: TGCAGTGCTAGACAGGGGAGAGGCTACACCTTC
V gene: TRBV20-1
D gene: -
clone size: -
J gene: TRBJ1-2

CDR3 protein: CASSPELWGYTF
CDR3 DNA: TGTGCCAGCAGCCCCGAGCTCTGGGGCTACACCTTC
V gene: TRBV13
D gene: -
clone size: -
J gene: TRBJ1-2

CDR3 protein: CASSSRTGDQPQHF
CDR3 DNA: TGTGCCAGCAGCTCTAGGACAGGGGACCAGCCCCAGCATTTT
V gene: TRBV7-2
D gene: TRBD1
clone size: -
J gene: TRBJ1-5

CDR3 protein: CASSPQGGREKLFF
CDR3 DNA: TGCGCCAGCAGCCCACAGGGAGGGCGAGAAAAACTGTTTTTT
V gene: TRBV5-1
D gene: -
clone size: -
J gene: TRBJ1-4

CDR3 protein: CASSIEDRQETQYF
CDR3 DNA: TGTGCCAGTAGTATAGAAGACAGACAAGAGACCCAGTACTTC
V gene: TRBV19
D gene: -
clone size: -
J gene: TRBJ2-5

CDR3 protein: CTSVSGDSSGANVLTF
CDR3 DNA: TGTACCAGCGTAAGCGGGGACTCCTCTGGGGCCAACGTCCTGACTTTC
V gene: TRBV28
D gene: TRBD2
clone size: -
J gene: TRBJ2-6

CDR3 protein: CASSHQVPGELFF
CDR3 DNA: TGTGCCAGCTCTCATCAGGTGCCCGGGGAGCTGTTTTTT
V gene: TRBV6-1
D gene: -
clone size: -
J gene: TRBJ2-2

CDR3 protein: CASTPTGVQETQYF
CDR3 DNA: TGTGCCAGCACCCCGACAGGAGTCCAAGAGACCCAGTACTTC
V gene: TRBV5-8
D gene: -
clone size: once
J gene: TRBJ2-5

CDR3 protein: CASSPGGIGELFF
CDR3 DNA: TGTGCCAGCAGTCCCGGGGGGATCGGGGAGCTGTTTTTT
V gene: TRBV28
D gene: TRBD2
clone size: -
J gene: TRBJ2-2

CDR3 protein: CASSIERGSNSPLHF
CDR3 DNA: TGTGCCAGTAGTATAGAGCGGGGTTCCAATTCACCCCTCCACTTT
V gene: TRBV19
D gene: -
clone size: -
J gene: TRBJ1-6

CDR3 protein: CASSPLGQNQETQYF
CDR3 DNA: TGTGCCAGCAGCCCCCTTGGACAGAACCAAGAGACCCAGTACTTC
V gene: TRBV5-4
D gene: -
clone size: once
J gene: TRBJ2-5

CDR3 protein: CASRAGTGGNSPLHF
CDR3 DNA: TGTGCCAGCAGAGCCGGGACAGGGGGCAATTCACCCCTCCACTTT
V gene: TRBV9
D gene: TRBD1
clone size: few
J gene: TRBJ1-6

CDR3 protein: CASTELASPEDEQFF
CDR3 DNA: TGCGCCAGCACCGAGTTGGCGAGTCCAGAGGATGAGCAGTTCTTC
V gene: TRBV5-1
D gene: -
clone size: -
J gene: TRBJ2-1

CDR3 protein: CASSVAGIGGANTGELFF
CDR3 DNA: TGTGCCAGCAGCGTAGCGGGTATTGGGGGCGCGAACACCGGGGAGCTGTTTTTT
V gene: TRBV9
D gene: -
clone size: few
J gene: TRBJ2-2

CDR3 protein: CASSVLADGTDTQYF
CDR3 DNA: TGTGCCAGCAGCGTACTAGCGGACGGCACAGATACGCAGTATTTT
V gene: TRBV9
D gene: TRBD2
clone size: few
J gene: TRBJ2-3

CDR3 protein: CASSLTAPTGPYGYTF
CDR3 DNA: TGTGCCAGCAGCCTTACGGCCCCCACAGGACCCTATGGCTACACCTTC
V gene: TRBV27
D gene: -
clone size: -
J gene: TRBJ1-2

CDR3 protein: CASTDAANYGYTF
CDR3 DNA: TGCGCCAGCACCGACGCGGCTAACTATGGCTACACCTTC
V gene: TRBV5-1
D gene: -
clone size: -
J gene: TRBJ1-2

CDR3 protein: CASSLGLFEAFF
CDR3 DNA: TGTGCCAGCAGTTTGGGACTGTTTGAAGCTTTCTTT
V gene: TRBV28
D gene: -
clone size: once
J gene: TRBJ1-1

CDR3 protein: CASSSGTAGNTIYF
CDR3 DNA: TGTGCCAGCAGCTCCGGGACAGCCGGAAACACCATATATTTT
V gene: TRBV7-3
D gene: TRBD1
clone size: -
J gene: TRBJ1-3

CDR3 protein: CAWSGQGGEKLFF
CDR3 DNA: TGTGCCTGGAGTGGTCAAGGGGGAGAAAAACTGTTTTTT
V gene: TRBV30
D gene: -
clone size: few
J gene: TRBJ1-4

CDR3 protein: CASSALAGATTEQYF
CDR3 DNA: TGTGCCAGCAGCGCGTTAGCGGGGGCTACAACCGAGCAGTACTTC
V gene: TRBV11-2
D gene: TRBD2
clone size: -
J gene: TRBJ2-7

CDR3 protein: CAWTQGRGPYGYTF
CDR3 DNA: TGTGCCTGGACCCAAGGGAGGGGTCCCTATGGCTACACCTTC
V gene: TRBV30
D gene: -
clone size: few
J gene: TRBJ1-2